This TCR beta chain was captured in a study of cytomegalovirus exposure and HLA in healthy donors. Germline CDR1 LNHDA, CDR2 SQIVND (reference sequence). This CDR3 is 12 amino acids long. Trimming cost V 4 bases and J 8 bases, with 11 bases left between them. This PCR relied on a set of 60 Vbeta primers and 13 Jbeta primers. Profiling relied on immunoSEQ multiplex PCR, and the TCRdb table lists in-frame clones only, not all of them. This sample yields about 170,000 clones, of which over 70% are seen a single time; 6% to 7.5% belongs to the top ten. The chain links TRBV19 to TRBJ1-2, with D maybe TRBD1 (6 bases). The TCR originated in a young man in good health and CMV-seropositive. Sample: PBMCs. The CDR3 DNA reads TGTGCCAGTAGTAAGGACAGAGTCGGCTACACCTTC. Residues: CASSKDRVGYTF.